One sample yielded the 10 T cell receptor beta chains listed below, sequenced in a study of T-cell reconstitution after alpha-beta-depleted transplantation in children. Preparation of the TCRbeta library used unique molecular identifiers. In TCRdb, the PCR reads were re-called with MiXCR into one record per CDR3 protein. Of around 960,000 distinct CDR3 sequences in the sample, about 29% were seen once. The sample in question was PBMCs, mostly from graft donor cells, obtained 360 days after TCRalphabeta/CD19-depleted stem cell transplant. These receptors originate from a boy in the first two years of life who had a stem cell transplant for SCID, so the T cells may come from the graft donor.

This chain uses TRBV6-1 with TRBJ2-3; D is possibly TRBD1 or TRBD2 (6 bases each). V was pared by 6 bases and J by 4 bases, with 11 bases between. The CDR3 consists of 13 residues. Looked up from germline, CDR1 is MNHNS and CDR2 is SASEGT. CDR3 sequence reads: CASRRGVADTQYF. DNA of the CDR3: TGTGCCAGCAGAAGGGGGGTGGCAGATACGCAGTATTTT.

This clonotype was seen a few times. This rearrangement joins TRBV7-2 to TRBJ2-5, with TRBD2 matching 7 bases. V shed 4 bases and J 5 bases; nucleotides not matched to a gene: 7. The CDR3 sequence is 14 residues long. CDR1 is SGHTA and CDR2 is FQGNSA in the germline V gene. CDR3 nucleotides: TGTGCCAGCAGCTCTCTGACTAGCTGGGAGACCCAGTACTTC. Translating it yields CASSSLTSWETQYF.

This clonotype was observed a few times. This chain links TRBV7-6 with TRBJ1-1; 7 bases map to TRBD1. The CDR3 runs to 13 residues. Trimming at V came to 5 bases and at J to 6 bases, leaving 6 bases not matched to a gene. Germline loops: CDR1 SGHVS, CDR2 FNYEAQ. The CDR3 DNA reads TGTGCCAGCAGCCATACAGGGGACTCTGAAGCTTTCTTT. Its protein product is CASSHTGDSEAFF. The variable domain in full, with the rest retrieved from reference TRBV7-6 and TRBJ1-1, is GAGVSQSPRYKVTKRGQDVALRCDPISGHVSLYWYRQALGQGPEFLTYFNYEAQQDKSGLPNDRFSAERPEGSISTLTIQRTEQRDSAMYRCASSHTGDSEAFFGQGTRLTVV.

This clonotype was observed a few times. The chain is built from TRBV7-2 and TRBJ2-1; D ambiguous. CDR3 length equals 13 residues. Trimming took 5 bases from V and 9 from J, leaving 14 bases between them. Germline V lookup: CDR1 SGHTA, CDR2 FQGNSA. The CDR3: CASSADVRGEQFF. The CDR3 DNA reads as TGTGCCAGCAGCGCAGACGTCCGAGGTGAGCAGTTCTTC.

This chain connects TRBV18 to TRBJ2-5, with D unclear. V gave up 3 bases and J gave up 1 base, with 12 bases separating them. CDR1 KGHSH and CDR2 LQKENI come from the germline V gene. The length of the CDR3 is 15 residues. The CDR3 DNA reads TGTGCCAGCTCACCCATACGTTCAATCCAAGAGACCCAGTACTTC. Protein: CASSPIRSIQETQYF.

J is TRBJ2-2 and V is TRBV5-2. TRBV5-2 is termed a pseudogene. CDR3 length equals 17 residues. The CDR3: CASSLYSITINTGELFF. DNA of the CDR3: TGTGCCAGCAGCTTGTACTCGATTACTATTAACACCGGGGAGCTGTTTTTT.

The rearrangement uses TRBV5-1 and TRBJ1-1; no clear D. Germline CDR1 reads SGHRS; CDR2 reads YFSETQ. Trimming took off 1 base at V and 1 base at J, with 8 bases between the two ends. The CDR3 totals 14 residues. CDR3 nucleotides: TGCGCCAGCAGCTTGTGGTCGAGGAACACTGAAGCTTTCTTT. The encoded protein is CASSLWSRNTEAFF.

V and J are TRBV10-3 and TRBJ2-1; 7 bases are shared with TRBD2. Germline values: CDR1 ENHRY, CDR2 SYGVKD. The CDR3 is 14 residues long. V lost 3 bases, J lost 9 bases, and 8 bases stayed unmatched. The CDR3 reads CAISDLTSLTEQFF. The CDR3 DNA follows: TGTGCCATCAGTGACCTGACTAGCCTAACTGAGCAGTTCTTC.

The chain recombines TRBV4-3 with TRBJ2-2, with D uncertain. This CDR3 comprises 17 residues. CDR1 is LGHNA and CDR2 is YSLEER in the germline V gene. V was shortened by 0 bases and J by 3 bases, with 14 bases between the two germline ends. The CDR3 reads CASSQELAAGYTGELFF. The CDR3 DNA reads TGCGCCAGCAGCCAAGAACTGGCGGCCGGATACACCGGGGAGCTGTTTTTT.

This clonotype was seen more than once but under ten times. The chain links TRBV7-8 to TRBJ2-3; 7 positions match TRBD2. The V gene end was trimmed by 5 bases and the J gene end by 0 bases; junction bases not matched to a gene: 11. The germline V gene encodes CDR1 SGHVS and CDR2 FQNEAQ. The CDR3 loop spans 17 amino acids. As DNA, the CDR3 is TGTGCCAGCAGCGCCCCCCGCGGGGGAGATAGCACAGATACGCAGTATTTT. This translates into CASSAPRGGDSTDTQYF. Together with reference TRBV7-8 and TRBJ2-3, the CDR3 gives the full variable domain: GAGVSQSPRYKVAKRGQDVALRCDPISGHVSLFWYQQALGQGPEFLTYFQNEAQLDKSGLPSDRFFAERPEGSVSTLKIQRTQQEDSAVYLCASSAPRGGDSTDTQYFGPGTRLTVL.